This TCR beta chain was retrieved from a study of blood T cell repertoires in COVID-19. In the study overall: The analysed material was cDNA or gDNA that came from T cells, B-cell-depleted T cells, or PBMCs.

The CDR3 is 16 amino acids. The V gene lost 1 base and the J gene lost 2 bases, with 16 bases spanning the gap. Germline CDR1 SGHRS, CDR2 YFSETQ. TCRdb's copy holds only in-frame clones and misses some; the assay was immunoSEQ multiplex PCR. The sample yields under 70,000 clones, under 90% seen once. Material: peripheral blood. This sequence was found in an elderly woman with acute or convalescent COVID-19. This chain links TRBV5-1 with TRBJ2-7; D uncertain. CDR3 in amino acids: CASSLNVPASTYEQYF. DNA for the CDR3: TGCGCCAGCAGCTTGAACGTACCAGCGTCGACCTACGAGCAGTACTTC.